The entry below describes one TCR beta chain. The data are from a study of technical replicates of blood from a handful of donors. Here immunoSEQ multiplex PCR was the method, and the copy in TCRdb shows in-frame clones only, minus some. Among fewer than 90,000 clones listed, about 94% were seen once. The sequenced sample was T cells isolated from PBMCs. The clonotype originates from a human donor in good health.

The CDR3 spells CASSDKYEQYF. CDR3 bases: TGTGCCAGCAGTGACAAGTACGAGCAGTACTTC. V is TRBV27 and J is TRBJ2-7; no definite D call. Germline CDR1 MNHEY, CDR2 SMNVEV (reference sequence). This CDR3 has 11 amino acids. V was shortened by 5 bases and J by 4 bases, with 6 bases between the two germline ends.